This TCR beta chain was identified in a study of shared clonotypes between healthy human individuals. Study-level background: Per-donor plates numbered three CD4 naive, three CD4 memory, two CD8 naive and one CD8 memory.

The assay was immunoSEQ multiplex PCR, and TCRdb's table has in-frame clones only and misses some. Of 740,000 or so clones in the sample, around three quarters are singletons; the top ten hold about 1.8%. Whole-study findings and limits: A few donors had around 5% of their naive CD4 clonotypes in common. Rarefaction demonstrated incomplete sorted-subset sequencing despite large depth.

Germline V gene sequence: CDR1 MNHNY, CDR2 SVGAGI (reference sequence). V was clipped by 6 bases and J by 1 base, with 12 bases between them. The CDR3 covers 14 residues. To note about this clone: Its antigen is unidentified.

Negatively enriched CD4+ T cells were divided by CD45RA into naive and memory. The chain couples TRBV6-6 to TRBJ1-2, with no clear D. The TCR was taken from a young woman in good health. Sample: memory CD4+ T cells sorted from blood. Subset described: CD45RA-negative fraction. CDR3 loop: CASSLAGLNYGYTF. The DNA for the CDR3 is TGTGCCAGCAGCCTAGCCGGACTTAACTATGGCTACACCTTC.